This section outlines one T cell receptor beta chain sequence together with its context. The sample is drawn from a study of blood T cell repertoires in COVID-19. About the study: Spain, Italy and the United States supplied samples that represented acute and convalescent COVID-19.

TCRdb's table, derived via immunoSEQ multiplex PCR, lists solely in-frame clones and lacks some. Of 300,000 to 350,000 clones listed, 87% are singletons. CDR3 length: 19 amino acids. Trimming cost V 1 base and J 4 bases; bases outside gene matches: 13. Germline V gives CDR1 LGHNT, CDR2 FRNRAP. The sample taken for sequencing was peripheral blood. The genes are TRBV12-5 and TRBJ2-5; TRBD2 aligns across 12 bases. This clonotype originated in a man aged 18 to 30 with active or convalescent COVID-19. The CDR3 loop is CASGLGLAGVQQKGETQYF. The CDR3, as DNA: TGTGCTAGTGGTTTGGGACTAGCGGGAGTCCAACAAAAGGGAGAGACCCAGTACTTC.